A single sample gave rise to the 16 T cell receptor beta chains below, sequenced in a study of cytomegalovirus exposure and HLA in healthy donors (TCRdb year 2017). Library prep was done by the immunoSEQ multiplex PCR assay. A mixture of 60 forward primers for TCR Vbeta segments and 13 reverse primers for TCR Jbeta segments was used in the multiplex PCR. TCRdb carries this immuneACCESS record with in-frame sequences only. Its versions omit some clonotypes, under half of them owing to an unresolved V gene in the studies checked, with the rest unexplained. In this sample the table shows about 180,000 clones, about 80% of which occur a single time. The leading ten clones occupy roughly 1.5% of the sample. Input material: PBMCs. These receptors all stem from a man between 18 and 35 years old in good health and CMV-seronegative.

The J gene is TRBJ1-2, the V gene TRBV27; the D gene is possibly TRBD1 (6 bases). Germline V CDR1 and CDR2: MNHEY, SMNVEV (reference sequence). The CDR3 extends over 17 amino acids. Trimming stripped 5 bases from V and 2 bases from J, with 21 bases between. The DNA for the CDR3 is TGTGCCAGCAGTCCCGAACTGGTGGGACATTTAAACTATGGCTACACCTTC. This codes for CASSPELVGHLNYGYTF.

The chain has TRBV7-2 and TRBJ2-1, with 10 bases identical to TRBD2. Germline CDR1 SGHTA, CDR2 FQGNSA. CDR3 length: 16 amino acids. V lost 1 base and J lost 9; bases outside the gene matches: 9. This CDR3 is CASSLEGQRGGFEQFF. Written as DNA, the CDR3 is TGTGCCAGCAGCTTAGAGGGGCAGCGGGGGGGCTTTGAGCAGTTCTTC.

This chain joins TRBV6-5 and TRBJ2-5; 9 positions agree with TRBD2. Germline V CDR1 and CDR2: MNHEY, SVGAGI. The CDR3 totals 14 residues. Trimming cost V 5 bases and J 5 bases; bases outside gene matches: 6. CDR3 bases: TGTGCCAGCAGTCGCGGGGGGGGCCGGGAGACCCAGTACTTC. It specifies CASSRGGGRETQYF.

This chain uses TRBV7-2 with TRBJ1-2; TRBD1 might be the D (6 bases). Germline CDR1 reads SGHTA; CDR2 reads FQGNSA. V was pared by 1 base and J by 5 bases, with 17 bases between. CDR3 size: 16 residues. DNA for the CDR3: TGTGCCAGCAGCTTAGAAGCAGGGGCCGTTAATTATGGCTACACCTTC. Protein product: CASSLEAGAVNYGYTF.

There are a few counts of this clone. The gene calls are TRBV11-2 and TRBJ1-4; 7 bases map to TRBD1. The junction had 10 bases not matched to a gene; V was cut back by 1 base and J by 8 bases. The CDR3 runs to 16 residues. Per the germline V gene, CDR1 is SGHAT and CDR2 is FQNNGV. The CDR3 DNA sequence: TGTGCCAGCAGCTTAGGTAGGGGGCGAACCTTGGAAAAACTGTTTTTT. This gives the protein CASSLGRGRTLEKLFF.

The chain carries TRBV4-1 and TRBJ2-7; D may be TRBD2 (5 bases). Looked up from germline, CDR1 is MGHRA and CDR2 is YSYEKL. V was pared by 4 bases and J by 2 bases, with 12 bases between. The CDR3 covers 14 residues. The CDR3 loop reads CASSRQSEAYEQYF. CDR3 nucleotide sequence: TGCGCCAGCAGCCGTCAATCGGAGGCCTACGAGCAGTACTTC.

The genes are TRBV10-3 and TRBJ2-7, with TRBD1 matching 10 bases. Unmatched junction bases numbered 1, after V lost 0 bases and J lost 2 bases. CDR3 size: 15 residues. CDR1 is ENHRY and CDR2 is SYGVKD in the germline V gene. The CDR3 bases are TGTGCCATCAGTGAGTCGGGGACAGGGGCCTACGAGCAGTACTTC. Its translation: CAISESGTGAYEQYF.

The V gene is TRBV28, the J gene TRBJ2-5, with a weak D call TRBD1 (6 bases). This CDR3 is built from 13 residues. Deletions cut 5 bases from V and 2 bases from J, with 9 bases between. Germline loops: CDR1 MDHEN, CDR2 SYDVKM. This CDR3 is CASSRQVQETQYF. DNA of the CDR3: TGTGCCAGCAGTCGACAGGTTCAAGAGACCCAGTACTTC. Filled out from reference TRBV28 and TRBJ2-5, the complete variable domain reads DVKVTQSSRYLVKRTGEKVFLECVQDMDHENMFWYRQDPGLGLRLIYFSYDVKMKEKGDIPEGYSVSREKKERFSLILESASTNQTSMYLCASSRQVQETQYFGPGTRLLVL.

The rearrangement joins TRBV9 to TRBJ2-3, with 10 positions matching TRBD2. The CDR3 consists of 17 residues. Germline values: CDR1 SGDLS, CDR2 YYNGEE. The V segment lost 0 bases and the J segment 3 bases; nucleotides outside the gene matches: 7. The CDR3 DNA reads as TGTGCCAGCAGCGTAGAATCAGCGGGAGGGGCGACAGATACGCAGTATTTT. Translating gives CASSVESAGGATDTQYF.

This rearrangement joins TRBV7-9 to TRBJ2-7; 9 bases match TRBD2. The CDR3 has 14 residues. Trimming cost V 6 bases and J 2 bases; bases outside gene matches: 5. The germline V gene has CDR1 SEHNR and CDR2 FQNEAQ (reference sequence). DNA for the CDR3: TGTGCCAGCAGTCCTCGACTAGCGGCCTACGAGCAGTACTTC. Translating gives CASSPRLAAYEQYF.

The table lists this clone with a count of one. This rearrangement joins TRBV29-1 to TRBJ2-7; D not certain. The germline V gene encodes CDR1 SQVTM and CDR2 ANQGSEA. V lost 5 bases, J lost 4 bases, and 9 bases lay in between. This CDR3 region has 11 residues. CDR3 residues: CSVQTPYEQYF. The CDR3 DNA reads TGCAGCGTTCAGACTCCTTACGAGCAGTACTTC.

Here the CDR3 DNA reads TGTGCCAGCAGCCCCAAGGGCCCCAGGGAAAACTATGGCTACACCTTC. It is translated as CASSPKGPRENYGYTF. The chain joins TRBV7-9 to TRBJ1-2; D perhaps matches TRBD1 (5 bases). Germline values: CDR1 SEHNR, CDR2 FQNEAQ (reference sequence). Trimming took off 5 bases at V and 2 bases at J, with 18 bases between the two ends. CDR3 length equals 16 residues.

This chain uses TRBV4-3 with TRBJ2-7; no firm D call. CDR1 is LGHNA, CDR2 YSLEER, per germline. The V gene lost 0 bases and the J gene lost 7 bases, with 19 bases spanning the gap. This CDR3 region has 16 residues. CDR3 bases: TGCGCCAGCAGCCAAGATCGAACAGCCACTCCTCAGGAGCAGTACTTC. Translation: CASSQDRTATPQEQYF.

The chain employs TRBV9 and TRBJ2-1; 7 bases agree with TRBD2. CDR1 and CDR2 from the germline V gene are SGDLS and YYNGEE. CDR3 size: 14 residues. V was clipped by 6 bases and J by 8 bases; unmatched bases: 11. The CDR3 DNA reads as TGTGCCAGCAAACCAGTACTAGCGAACCATGAGCAGTTCTTC. Its protein product is CASKPVLANHEQFF.

The chain recombines TRBV2 with TRBJ2-7; 8 bases are a match to TRBD1. J was trimmed by 0 bases and V by 10 bases; bases with no gene match: 8. CDR3 length equals 14 residues. Germline CDR1 SNHLY, CDR2 FYNNEI. This chain's CDR3 is CANSGQVSSYEQYF. The CDR3 DNA reads TGTGCCAACTCGGGACAGGTGAGCTCCTACGAGCAGTACTTC. The variable domain in full, completed from reference TRBV2 and TRBJ2-7, reads EPEVTQTPSHQVTQMGQEVILRCVPISNHLYFYWYRQILGQKVEFLVSFYNNEISEKSEIFDDQFSVERPDGSNFTLKIRSTKLEDSAMYFCANSGQVSSYEQYFGPGTRLTVT.

The chain combines TRBV4-3 with TRBJ1-1; D uncertain. Germline values: CDR1 LGHNA, CDR2 YSLEER. The CDR3 loop spans 15 amino acids. The ends were cut back, 0 bases at V and 3 bases at J, with 11 bases in the middle. The CDR3 DNA is TGCGCCAGCAGCCAAGAGCCAGTTGTGGACACTGAAGCTTTCTTT. It translates to CASSQEPVVDTEAFF.